This note documents a single T cell receptor beta chain sequence. No antigen is known for it. No qualities accompany the bases; no much larger clone lies one base away. A second Seattle source provided samples from volunteer blood donors who had recovered from COVID-19. The collaborating institutions used their own protocols to collect whole blood in K2EDTA tubes. Collaborator samples were shipped for TCRbeta analysis as frozen whole blood, isolated PBMCs, or DNA extracted from either sample type. Trimming removed 3 bases from V and 5 bases from J; the gene matches leave 4 bases unexplained. CDR1 and CDR2 are read off the germline V gene as KGHSH and LQKENI. Including the terminal cysteine and phenylalanine, the CDR3 comprises 15 residues. Solely the CDR3 DNA is kept, with 45 bases framed from the first base. This specimen comes from a study of blood T cell repertoires in COVID-19 (dated by TCRdb to about 2020). General notes on the study: The collaborator samples originated in the United States, Italy and Spain and spanned the acute and convalescent phases of COVID-19. The material from the prospective study consisted of cDNA or gDNA derived from T cells, B-cell-depleted T cells, or PBMCs. Deeply sampled blood TCRbeta repertoires from subjects exposed to, actively infected with, or recovered from COVID-19 were included in the dataset. The repertoires were released in a freely available public database meant as a resource for research on the immune response to SARS-CoV-2. Samples came from the ongoing ImmuneRACE study (first 160 participants) plus 1,254 subjects from 6 global collaborators. The sample metadata nearly always contained a de-identified subject ID, COVID-19 status, age in years and sex. Where HLA class I and class II types were available, the types were taken from metadata supplied by the sample provider, not from assay-based typing.

TCRbeta CDR3 regions were amplified from genomic DNA by means of the immunoSEQ Assay, a bias-controlled multiplex PCR. The study's processing was this. The number of nucleated cells in each sample was estimated by amplification of reference gene primers within the assay. To quantify the absolute abundance of each unique TCRbeta CDR3 rearrangement, sequence reads were collapsed and filtered. For each sample, productive Simpson clonality was calculated by taking the square root of Simpson's diversity index across productive rearrangements. Drawn from immuneACCESS, this table holds only the in-frame rearrangements with V and J called that TCRdb kept. Clones are partly lost; checked studies trace under half to an unresolved V gene and leave the rest unexplained. That table supplies the V and J calls and clone size; D and trimming were determined from the DNA. In all, the sample holds about 320,000 clones, and more than 70% of those were seen once. Jointly, the top ten make up roughly 6.5% of the sample.

On the study overall, not on this receptor specifically: How much clinical and demographic metadata was included differed by source and by participant, and the metadata was provided uncurated.

Specimen: peripheral blood. This receptor was taken from a man younger than 35 who had recovered from COVID-19. The sequence is built from TRBV18 and TRBJ2-5; 12 bases in the middle match TRBD2. The nucleotide sequence is given as TGTGCCAGCTCACCGACTAGCGGGGGTCCGGAGACCCAGTACTTC. This codes for CASSPTSGGPETQYF.